This TCR beta chain derives from a study of radiation and T cells in renal cell carcinoma. The time point was: blood 4 weeks post-SBRT, at nephrectomy. Treatment in this sample: 15 Gy SBRT to primary tumor, nephrectomy 4 weeks later. Nephrectomy followed 15 Gy stereotactic body radiation by 4 weeks. The patient's renal cell carcinoma had clear cell pathology. Measured with immunoSEQ multiplex PCR; TCRdb has only the in-frame clones, and not every one. The sample has roughly 170,000 clones; about 88% are singletons. CDR1 and CDR2 from the germline V gene are MNHNY and SVGAGI (reference sequence). Deletions cut 6 bases from V and 6 bases from J, with 17 bases between. The CDR3 sequence is 15 residues long. About this clone itself: What it recognizes is unknown.

Study observations and caveats: From baseline, blood top tumor clonotypes peaked at 2 weeks post-radiation. No pretreatment tumor biopsies were available for baseline clonotypes.

The clonotype originates from a woman between 50 and 59 years old with renal cell carcinoma. The chain recombines TRBV6-6 with TRBJ2-2; D unclear. Sequencing was performed on blood, taken from a patient whose treatment included radiotherapy and nephrectomy. The CDR3 region is CASSQVAEPSGELFF. The CDR3 DNA follows: TGTGCCAGCAGCCAGGTCGCGGAACCTTCCGGGGAGCTGTTTTTT.